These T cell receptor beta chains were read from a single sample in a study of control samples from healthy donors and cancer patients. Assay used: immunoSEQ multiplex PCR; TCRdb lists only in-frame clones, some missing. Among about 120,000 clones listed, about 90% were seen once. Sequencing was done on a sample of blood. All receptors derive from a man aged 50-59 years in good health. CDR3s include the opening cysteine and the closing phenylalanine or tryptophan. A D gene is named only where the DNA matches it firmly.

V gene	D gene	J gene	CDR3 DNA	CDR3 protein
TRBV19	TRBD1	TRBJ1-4	TGTGCCAGTAGCCTGACAGGGGGACCTGAAAAACTGTTTTTT	CASSLTGGPEKLFF
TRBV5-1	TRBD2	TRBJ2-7	TGCGCCAGCAGCTTGAACCCAGCGGGGGCCTACGAGCAGTACTTC	CASSLNPAGAYEQYF
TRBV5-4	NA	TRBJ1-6	TGTGCCAGCAGCAGACAGACCTATAATTCACCCCTCCACTTT	CASSRQTYNSPLHF
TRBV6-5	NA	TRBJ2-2	TGTGCCAGCAATTCTGGCAGTCGCGCCGGGGAGCTGTTTTTT	CASNSGSRAGELFF
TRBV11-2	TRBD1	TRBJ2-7	TGTGCCAGCAGCTTAGGGGTTGGGACAGGGAGCTCCTACGAGCAGTACTTC	CASSLGVGTGSSYEQYF
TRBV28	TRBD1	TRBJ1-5	TGTGCCAGCAGTTTCCGGACAGGGGCCCAGCCCCAGCATTTT	CASSFRTGAQPQHF
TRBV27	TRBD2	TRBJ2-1	TGTGCCAGCAGTTTCAGGTCTAGCGGGGGCCCCCACAATGAGCAGTTCTTC	CASSFRSSGGPHNEQFF
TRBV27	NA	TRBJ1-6	TGTGCCAGCAGTTTATCGAAGGGATCCGGGACAAATAATTCACCCCTCCACTTT	CASSLSKGSGTNNSPLHF
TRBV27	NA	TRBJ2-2	TGTGCCAGCAGCCTGGTGGGCACCGGGGAGCTGTTTTTT	CASSLVGTGELFF
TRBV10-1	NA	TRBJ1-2	TGCGCCAGCAGTGTCCCCCACGAGGGCCGAGGTTTACTCTGTGGCTACACCTTC	CASSVPHEGRGLLCGYTF
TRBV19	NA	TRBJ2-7	TGTGCCAGTAGTATTAAACAGGGCTCCTACGAGCAGTACTTC	CASSIKQGSYEQYF
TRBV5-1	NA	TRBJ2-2	TGCGCCAGCAGCTTGGAGGGGGGCGCGGATGCCGGGGAGCTGTTTTTT	CASSLEGGADAGELFF
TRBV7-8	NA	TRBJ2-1	TGTGCCAGCAGCTTACAGGGGTCGGGCAATGAGCAGTTCTTC	CASSLQGSGNEQFF